The 9 T cell receptor beta chains given below trace back to one sample, sequenced in a study of pediatric ulcerative colitis. The method was immunoSEQ multiplex PCR; TCRdb's version includes in-frame clones alone and lacks a portion of them. The sample has about 64,000 clones; around 85% are singletons. Source material: blood. These receptors were taken from a boy between 10 and 17 years old with severe ulcerative colitis.

J is TRBJ2-1 and V is TRBV6-4; 10 bases match TRBD2. Germline-derived CDR1 and CDR2 are MRHNA and SNTAGT. J was trimmed by 9 bases and V by 1 base; bases with no gene match: 3. The length of the CDR3 is 14 residues. The CDR3 here is CASSDLEREGEQFF. DNA of the CDR3: TGTGCCAGCAGTGACTTAGAGCGGGAGGGTGAGCAGTTCTTC.

The chain is built from TRBV6-1 and TRBJ2-3; D unresolved. This CDR3 has 17 amino acids. Germline assignment: CDR1 MNHNS and CDR2 SASEGT. The germline V and J ends were trimmed by 4 bases and 2 bases, with 19 bases remaining between them. The CDR3: CASSVFGSERATDTQYF. In DNA form, the CDR3 reads TGTGCCAGCAGTGTTTTTGGGTCGGAACGGGCCACAGATACGCAGTATTTT.

This chain uses TRBV7-6 with TRBJ2-5; TRBD2 matches 12 bases. The CDR3 spans 15 residues. In germline, CDR1 is SGHVS, CDR2 FNYEAQ. Losses at the gene ends were 5 bases for V and 5 bases for J; bases not matched to a gene: 6. CDR3 sequence: CASSTRTSGMETQYF. The CDR3, as DNA: TGTGCCAGCAGCACGAGGACTAGCGGGATGGAGACCCAGTACTTC.

The J gene is TRBJ1-2, the V gene TRBV5-1; D call uncertain. The CDR3 extends over 14 amino acids. CDR1 SGHRS and CDR2 YFSETQ come from the germline V gene. V lost 0 bases and J 1 base, leaving 7 bases between the germline ends. CDR3 sequence reads: CASSLDGNNYGYTF. The DNA of the CDR3 is TGCGCCAGCAGCTTGGACGGAAATAACTATGGCTACACCTTC.

This chain uses TRBV18 with TRBJ2-5, with D hard to call. Trimming cost V 3 bases and J 4 bases, with 6 bases left between them. The CDR3 is made up of 12 amino acids. In germline, CDR1 is KGHSH, CDR2 LQKENI. The CDR3 sequence is CASSPQRETQYF. CDR3 bases: TGTGCCAGCTCACCCCAGCGAGAGACCCAGTACTTC.

This chain connects TRBV5-8 to TRBJ2-5, with 11 bases identical to TRBD2. The CDR3 has 20 residues. V dropped 0 bases and J dropped 2; count of bases not matched to a gene: 15. Germline V gene sequence: CDR1 SGHTS, CDR2 YDEGEE. Written as DNA, the CDR3 is TGTGCCAGCAGCTTGGCACTAGCGGGAGAATTTATGGTGTGGCAAGAGACCCAGTACTTC. It encodes CASSLALAGEFMVWQETQYF. The full variable domain, completed using reference TRBV5-8 and TRBJ2-5, is EAGVTQSPTHLIKTRGQQATLRCSPISGHTSVYWYQQALGLGLQFLLWYDEGEERNRGNFPPRFSGRQFPNYSSELNVNALELEDSALYLCASSLALAGEFMVWQETQYFGPGTRLLVL.

The chain recombines TRBV7-8 with TRBJ1-2; D perhaps matches TRBD1 (5 bases). V lost 5 bases and J 7 bases, leaving 20 bases between the germline ends. CDR1 and CDR2 from the germline V gene are SGHVS and FQNEAQ. This CDR3 has 15 residues. The CDR3 spells CASSTQNQGVGGYTF. The CDR3 DNA reads as TGTGCCAGCAGCACGCAGAATCAGGGTGTCGGTGGCTACACCTTC.

The J gene is TRBJ2-3, the V gene TRBV5-1; D may be TRBD1 or TRBD2 (6 bases each). From germline, CDR1 is SGHRS and CDR2 YFSETQ. The CDR3 is 16 amino acids. Trimming shortened V by 0 bases and J by 1 base, and 12 bases separated the two germline ends. The CDR3 sequence is CASSLVGGPGTDTQYF. CDR3 coding DNA: TGCGCCAGCAGCTTGGTCGGGGGCCCCGGCACAGATACGCAGTATTTT.

The rearrangement links TRBV10-3 to TRBJ2-1, with no clear D. Trimming left V 4 bases short and J 0 bases short, with 16 bases between. CDR3 size: 17 residues. Germline lookup yields CDR1 ENHRY and CDR2 SYGVKD. CDR3 residues: CAISVGTASSSYNEQFF. The CDR3 DNA follows: TGTGCCATCAGTGTGGGAACAGCTTCTAGCTCCTACAATGAGCAGTTCTTC.